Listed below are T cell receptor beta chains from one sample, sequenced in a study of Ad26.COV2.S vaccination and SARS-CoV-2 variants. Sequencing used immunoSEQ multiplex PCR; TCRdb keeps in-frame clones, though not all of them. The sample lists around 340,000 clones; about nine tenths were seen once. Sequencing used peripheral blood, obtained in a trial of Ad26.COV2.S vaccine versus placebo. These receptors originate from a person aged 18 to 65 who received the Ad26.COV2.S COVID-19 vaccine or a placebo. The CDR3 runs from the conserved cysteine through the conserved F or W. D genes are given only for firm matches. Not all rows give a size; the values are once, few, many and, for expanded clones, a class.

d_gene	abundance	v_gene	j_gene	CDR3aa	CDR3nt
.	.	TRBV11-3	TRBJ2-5	CASSFGGLETQYF	TGTGCCAGCAGCTTCGGGGGGCTGGAGACCCAGTACTTC
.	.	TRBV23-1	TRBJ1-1	CASTSRQVNTEAFF	TGCGCCAGCACTTCGCGACAGGTGAACACTGAAGCTTTCTTT
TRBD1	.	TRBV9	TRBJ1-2	CASSVGGQGYLVTF	TGTGCCAGCAGCGTAGGCGGACAGGGATATTTAGTAACCTTC
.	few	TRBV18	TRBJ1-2	CASSLGAALFYGYTF	TGTGCCAGCTCACTGGGGGCAGCACTTTTCTATGGCTACACCTTC
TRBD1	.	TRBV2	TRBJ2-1	CASSQGTANEQFF	TGTGCCAGCAGTCAAGGGACAGCTAATGAGCAGTTCTTC
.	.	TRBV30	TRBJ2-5	CAWNQGETQYF	TGTGCCTGGAACCAAGGGGAGACCCAGTACTTC
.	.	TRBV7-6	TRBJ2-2	CASTIEANTGELFF	TGTGCCAGCACCATCGAGGCGAACACCGGGGAGCTGTTTTTT
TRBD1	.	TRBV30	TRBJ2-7	CAWGQGSYEQYF	TGTGCCTGGGGACAGGGGTCCTACGAGCAGTACTTC
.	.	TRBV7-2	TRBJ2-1	CASSGYNEQFF	TGTGCCAGCAGCGGATACAATGAGCAGTTCTTC
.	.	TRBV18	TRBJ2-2	CASSPPGTTGELFF	TGTGCCAGCTCACCACCAGGGACAACCGGGGAGCTGTTTTTT
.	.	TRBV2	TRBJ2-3	CASSLSSTDTQYF	TGTGCCAGCAGCCTATCTAGCACAGATACGCAGTATTTT
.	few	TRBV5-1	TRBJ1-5	CASSLEMVRYSNQPQHF	TGCGCCAGCAGCTTGGAAATGGTGCGATATAGCAATCAGCCCCAGCATTTT
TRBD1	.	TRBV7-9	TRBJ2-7	CASGTAGHEQYF	TGTGCCAGCGGGACAGCTGGACACGAGCAGTACTTC
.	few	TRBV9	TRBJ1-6	CASSVGLPGKDSPLHF	TGTGCCAGCAGCGTGGGGCTCCCCGGTAAAGATTCACCCCTCCACTTT
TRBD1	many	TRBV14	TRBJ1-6	CASSQTGGRSPLHF	TGTGCCAGCAGCCAAACAGGGGGCCGGTCACCCCTCCACTTT
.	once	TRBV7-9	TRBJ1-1	CASSLSGEVSEAFF	TGTGCCAGCAGCTTATCGGGTGAGGTTTCCGAAGCTTTCTTT
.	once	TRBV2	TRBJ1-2	CASSEGRGAYGYTF	TGTGCCAGCAGTGAAGGCAGAGGTGCCTATGGCTACACCTTC
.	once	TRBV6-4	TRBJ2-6	CASSVTGANVLTF	TGTGCCAGCAGTGTAACTGGGGCCAACGTCCTGACTTTC
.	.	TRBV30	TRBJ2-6	CAFGPIGSGANVLTF	TGTGCCTTTGGACCCATTGGCTCTGGGGCCAACGTCCTGACTTTC
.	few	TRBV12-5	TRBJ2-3	CASGFGGLLTDTQYF	TGTGCTAGTGGTTTTGGGGGCCTTCTCACAGATACGCAGTATTTT
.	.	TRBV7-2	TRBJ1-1	CASSLKYERSGSEAFF	TGTGCCAGCAGCTTAAAGTATGAACGCTCGGGCTCTGAAGCTTTCTTT